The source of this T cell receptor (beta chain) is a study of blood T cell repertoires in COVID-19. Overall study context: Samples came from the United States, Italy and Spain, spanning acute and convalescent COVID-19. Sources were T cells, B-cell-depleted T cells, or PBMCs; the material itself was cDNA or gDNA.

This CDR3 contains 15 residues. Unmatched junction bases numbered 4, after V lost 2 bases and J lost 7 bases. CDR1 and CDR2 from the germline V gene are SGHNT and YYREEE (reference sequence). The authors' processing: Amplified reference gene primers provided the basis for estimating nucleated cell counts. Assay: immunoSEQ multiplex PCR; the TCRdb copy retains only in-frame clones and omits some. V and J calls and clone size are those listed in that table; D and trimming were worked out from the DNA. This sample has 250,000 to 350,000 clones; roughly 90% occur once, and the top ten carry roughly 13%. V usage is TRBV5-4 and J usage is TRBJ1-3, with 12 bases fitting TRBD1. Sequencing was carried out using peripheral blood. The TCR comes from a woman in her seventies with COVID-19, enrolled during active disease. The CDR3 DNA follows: TGTGCCAGCAGCTTAGGGACAGGGGGCGGCAACACCATATATTTT. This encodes CASSLGTGGGNTIYF.